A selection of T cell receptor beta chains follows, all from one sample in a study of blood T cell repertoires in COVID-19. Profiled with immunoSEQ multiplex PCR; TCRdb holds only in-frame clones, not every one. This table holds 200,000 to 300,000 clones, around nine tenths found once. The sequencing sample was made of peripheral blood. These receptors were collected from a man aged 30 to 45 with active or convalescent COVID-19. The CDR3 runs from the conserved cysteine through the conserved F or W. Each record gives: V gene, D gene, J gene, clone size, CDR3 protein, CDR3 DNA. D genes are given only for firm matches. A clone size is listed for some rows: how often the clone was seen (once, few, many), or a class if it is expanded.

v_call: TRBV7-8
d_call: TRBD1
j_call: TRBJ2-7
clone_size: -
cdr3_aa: CASSERRDRGPEQYF
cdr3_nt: TGTGCCAGCAGCGAACGGCGCGACAGGGGGCCCGAGCAGTACTTC

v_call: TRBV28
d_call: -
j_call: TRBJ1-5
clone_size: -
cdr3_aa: CASSFPEMYSNQPQHF
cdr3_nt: TGTGCCAGCAGTTTCCCCGAGATGTATAGCAATCAGCCCCAGCATTTT

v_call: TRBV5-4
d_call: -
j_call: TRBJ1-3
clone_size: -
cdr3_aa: CASSLDSRTGNTIYF
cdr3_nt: TGTGCCAGCAGCTTGGATTCTCGGACAGGAAACACCATATATTTT

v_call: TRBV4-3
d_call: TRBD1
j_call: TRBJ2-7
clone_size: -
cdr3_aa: CASSQGRQGYYEQYF
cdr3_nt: TGCGCCAGCAGCCAAGGGAGACAGGGTTACTACGAGCAGTACTTC

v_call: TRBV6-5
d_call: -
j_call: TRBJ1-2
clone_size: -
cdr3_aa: CASRIYRDSNYGYTF
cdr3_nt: TGTGCCAGCAGGATATACAGGGATTCAAACTATGGCTACACCTTC

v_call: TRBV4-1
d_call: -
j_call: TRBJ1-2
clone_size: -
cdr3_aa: CASSHVGGSDGYTF
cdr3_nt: TGCGCCAGCAGCCACGTCGGGGGGAGTGATGGCTACACCTTC

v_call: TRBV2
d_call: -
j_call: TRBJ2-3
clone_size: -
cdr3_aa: CASSDLTDTQYF
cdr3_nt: TGTGCCAGCAGTGACCTCACAGATACGCAGTATTTT

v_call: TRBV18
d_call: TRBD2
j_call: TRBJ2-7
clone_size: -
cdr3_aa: CASSPPVGRAEQYF
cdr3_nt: TGTGCCAGCTCACCACCCGTCGGGAGGGCCGAGCAGTACTTC

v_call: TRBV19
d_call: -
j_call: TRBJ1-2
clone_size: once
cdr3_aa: CASSPDGGARYGYTF
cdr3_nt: TGTGCCAGTAGTCCCGACGGGGGGGCGCGGTATGGCTACACCTTC

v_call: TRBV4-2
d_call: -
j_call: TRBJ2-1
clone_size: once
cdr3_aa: CASSQDFRLYNEQFF
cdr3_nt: TGTGCCAGCAGCCAAGATTTTCGACTATACAATGAGCAGTTCTTC

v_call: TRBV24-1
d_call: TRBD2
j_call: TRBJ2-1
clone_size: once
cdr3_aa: CATSVSTLAGGQDEQFF
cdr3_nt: TGTGCCACCAGTGTGAGCACACTAGCGGGGGGGCAAGATGAGCAGTTCTTC

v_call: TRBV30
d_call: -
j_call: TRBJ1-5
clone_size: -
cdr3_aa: CAWGSGGGQPQHF
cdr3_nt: TGTGCCTGGGGGTCGGGGGGCGGCCAGCCCCAGCATTTT

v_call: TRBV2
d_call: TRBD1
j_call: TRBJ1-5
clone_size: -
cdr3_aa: CASSSTGVSNQPQHF
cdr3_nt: TGTGCCAGCAGCTCGACAGGGGTTAGCAATCAGCCCCAGCATTTT

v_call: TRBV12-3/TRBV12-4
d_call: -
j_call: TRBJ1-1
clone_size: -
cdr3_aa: CASSYGGPAFF
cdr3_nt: TGTGCCAGCAGTTACGGGGGTCCAGCTTTCTTT

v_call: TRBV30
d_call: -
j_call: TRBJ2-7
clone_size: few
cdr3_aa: CAWSPGSYEQYF
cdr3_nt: TGTGCCTGGAGCCCCGGGTCCTACGAGCAGTACTTC

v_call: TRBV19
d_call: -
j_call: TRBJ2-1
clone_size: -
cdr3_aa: CASSGEYNEQFF
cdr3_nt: TGTGCCAGTAGCGGGGAATACAATGAGCAGTTCTTC

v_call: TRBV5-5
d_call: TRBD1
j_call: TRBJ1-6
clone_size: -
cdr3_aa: CASRTEDRGSYNSPLHF
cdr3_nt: TGTGCCAGCAGGACGGAGGACAGGGGATCCTATAATTCACCCCTCCACTTT

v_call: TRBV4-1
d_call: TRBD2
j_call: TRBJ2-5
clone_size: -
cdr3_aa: CASSQGLLAGAPITQYF
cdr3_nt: TGCGCCAGCAGCCAAGGTCTCCTAGCGGGGGCGCCGATAACCCAGTACTTC

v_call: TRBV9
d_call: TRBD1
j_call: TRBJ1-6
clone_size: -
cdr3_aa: CASSPRGQGYNSPLHF
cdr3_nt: TGTGCCAGCAGCCCCCGGGGACAGGGGTATAATTCACCCCTCCACTTT

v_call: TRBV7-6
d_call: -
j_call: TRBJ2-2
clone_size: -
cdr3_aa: CASSRVSGYDTGELFF
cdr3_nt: TGTGCCAGCAGCCGAGTGTCCGGGTATGACACCGGGGAGCTGTTTTTT

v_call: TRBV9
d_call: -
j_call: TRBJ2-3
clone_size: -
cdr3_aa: CASSVEGGPDTQYF
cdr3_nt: TGTGCCAGCAGCGTAGAGGGGGGGCCAGATACGCAGTATTTT

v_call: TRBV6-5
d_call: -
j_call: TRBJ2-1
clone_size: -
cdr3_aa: CASLGGTTYNEQFF
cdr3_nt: TGTGCCAGCCTCGGGGGAACAACATACAATGAGCAGTTCTTC

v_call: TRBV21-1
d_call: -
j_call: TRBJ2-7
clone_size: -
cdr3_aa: CASSKVAVLDF
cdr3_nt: TGTGCCAGCAGCAAAGTCGCGGTTTTGGACTTC

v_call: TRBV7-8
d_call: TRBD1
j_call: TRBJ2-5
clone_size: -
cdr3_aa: CASSSKGASWETQYF
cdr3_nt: TGTGCCAGCAGCTCAAAGGGGGCAAGTTGGGAGACCCAGTACTTC

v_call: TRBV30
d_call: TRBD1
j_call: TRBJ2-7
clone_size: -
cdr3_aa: CAWSRLGAGTGYYEQYF
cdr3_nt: TGTGCCTGGAGCCGCCTCGGAGCCGGGACAGGGTACTACGAGCAGTACTTC

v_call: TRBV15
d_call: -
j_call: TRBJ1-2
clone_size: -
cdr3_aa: CATSRDRRGAGYTF
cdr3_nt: TGTGCCACCAGCAGAGACCGTCGGGGGGCTGGCTACACCTTC

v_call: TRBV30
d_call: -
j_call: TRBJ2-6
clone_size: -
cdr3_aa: CAGRTVLSGANVLTF
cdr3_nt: TGTGCCGGAAGAACAGTCCTCTCTGGGGCCAACGTCCTGACTTTC

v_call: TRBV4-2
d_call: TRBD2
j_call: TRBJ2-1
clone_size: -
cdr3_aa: CASSQVGLAGGKNEQFF
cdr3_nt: TGTGCCAGCAGCCAAGTCGGACTAGCGGGGGGGAAGAATGAGCAGTTCTTC

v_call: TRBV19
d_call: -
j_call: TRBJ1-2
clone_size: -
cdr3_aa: CASKKTQDNYGYTF
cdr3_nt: TGTGCCAGTAAAAAGACACAGGATAACTATGGCTACACCTTC

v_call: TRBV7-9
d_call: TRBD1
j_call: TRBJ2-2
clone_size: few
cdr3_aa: CASSPRTGGGGELFF
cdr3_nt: TGTGCCAGCAGCCCCCGGACAGGGGGAGGCGGGGAGCTGTTTTTT

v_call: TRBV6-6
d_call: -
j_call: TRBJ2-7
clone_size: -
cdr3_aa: CASSSGTSGEQYF
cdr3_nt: TGTGCCAGCAGTTCCGGGACATCGGGGGAGCAGTACTTC

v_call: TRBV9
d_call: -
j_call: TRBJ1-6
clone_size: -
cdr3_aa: CASSPYDSSYNSPLHF
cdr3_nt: TGTGCCAGCAGCCCCTACGACAGCTCCTATAATTCACCCCTCCACTTT

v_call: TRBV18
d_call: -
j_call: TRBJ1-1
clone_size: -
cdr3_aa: CASSPQGTTEAFF
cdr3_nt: TGTGCCAGCTCACCTCAGGGTACCACTGAAGCTTTCTTT

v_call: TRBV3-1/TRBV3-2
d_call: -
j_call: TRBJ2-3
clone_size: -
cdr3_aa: CASSQRGLSQYF
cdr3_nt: TGTGCCAGCAGCCAACGGGGACTTTCGCAGTATTTT

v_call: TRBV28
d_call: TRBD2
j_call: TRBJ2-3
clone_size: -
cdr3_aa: CASSLAVMRYQYF
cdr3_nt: TGTGCCAGCAGTCTAGCGGTAATGAGATACCAGTATTTT

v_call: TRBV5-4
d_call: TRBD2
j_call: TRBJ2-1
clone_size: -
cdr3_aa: CASSSAPSGGNNEQFF
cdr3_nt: TGTGCCAGCAGCTCCGCCCCTAGCGGGGGCAACAATGAGCAGTTCTTC

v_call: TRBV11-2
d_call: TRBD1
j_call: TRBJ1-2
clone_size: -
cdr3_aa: CASSLDRRDRSYGYTF
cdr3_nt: TGTGCCAGCAGCTTAGATAGGAGGGACAGAAGCTATGGCTACACCTTC

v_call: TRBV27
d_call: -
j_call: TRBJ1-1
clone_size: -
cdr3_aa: CATVEWGKSHTEAFF
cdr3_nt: TGTGCCACCGTGGAATGGGGCAAATCGCACACTGAAGCTTTCTTT

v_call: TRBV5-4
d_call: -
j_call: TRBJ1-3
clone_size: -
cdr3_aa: CASSFEYSGNTIYF
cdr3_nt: TGTGCCAGCAGCTTCGAGTACTCTGGAAACACCATATATTTT

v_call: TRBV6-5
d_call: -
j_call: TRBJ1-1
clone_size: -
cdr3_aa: CASRWTGGYAEAFF
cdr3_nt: TGTGCCAGCAGATGGACGGGAGGATACGCTGAAGCTTTCTTT

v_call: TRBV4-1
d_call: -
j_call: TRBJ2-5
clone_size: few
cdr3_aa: CASSQVGLAGETQYF
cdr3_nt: TGCGCCAGCAGCCAAGTGGGCCTAGCTGGGGAGACCCAGTACTTC

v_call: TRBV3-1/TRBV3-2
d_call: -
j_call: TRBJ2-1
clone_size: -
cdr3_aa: CASSQRGEYNEQFF
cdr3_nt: TGTGCCAGCAGCCAACGGGGAGAGTACAATGAGCAGTTCTTC

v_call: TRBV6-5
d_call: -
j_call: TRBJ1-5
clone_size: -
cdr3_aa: CASSYLTGQPQHF
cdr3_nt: TGTGCCAGCAGTTACCTAACGGGGCAGCCCCAGCATTTT